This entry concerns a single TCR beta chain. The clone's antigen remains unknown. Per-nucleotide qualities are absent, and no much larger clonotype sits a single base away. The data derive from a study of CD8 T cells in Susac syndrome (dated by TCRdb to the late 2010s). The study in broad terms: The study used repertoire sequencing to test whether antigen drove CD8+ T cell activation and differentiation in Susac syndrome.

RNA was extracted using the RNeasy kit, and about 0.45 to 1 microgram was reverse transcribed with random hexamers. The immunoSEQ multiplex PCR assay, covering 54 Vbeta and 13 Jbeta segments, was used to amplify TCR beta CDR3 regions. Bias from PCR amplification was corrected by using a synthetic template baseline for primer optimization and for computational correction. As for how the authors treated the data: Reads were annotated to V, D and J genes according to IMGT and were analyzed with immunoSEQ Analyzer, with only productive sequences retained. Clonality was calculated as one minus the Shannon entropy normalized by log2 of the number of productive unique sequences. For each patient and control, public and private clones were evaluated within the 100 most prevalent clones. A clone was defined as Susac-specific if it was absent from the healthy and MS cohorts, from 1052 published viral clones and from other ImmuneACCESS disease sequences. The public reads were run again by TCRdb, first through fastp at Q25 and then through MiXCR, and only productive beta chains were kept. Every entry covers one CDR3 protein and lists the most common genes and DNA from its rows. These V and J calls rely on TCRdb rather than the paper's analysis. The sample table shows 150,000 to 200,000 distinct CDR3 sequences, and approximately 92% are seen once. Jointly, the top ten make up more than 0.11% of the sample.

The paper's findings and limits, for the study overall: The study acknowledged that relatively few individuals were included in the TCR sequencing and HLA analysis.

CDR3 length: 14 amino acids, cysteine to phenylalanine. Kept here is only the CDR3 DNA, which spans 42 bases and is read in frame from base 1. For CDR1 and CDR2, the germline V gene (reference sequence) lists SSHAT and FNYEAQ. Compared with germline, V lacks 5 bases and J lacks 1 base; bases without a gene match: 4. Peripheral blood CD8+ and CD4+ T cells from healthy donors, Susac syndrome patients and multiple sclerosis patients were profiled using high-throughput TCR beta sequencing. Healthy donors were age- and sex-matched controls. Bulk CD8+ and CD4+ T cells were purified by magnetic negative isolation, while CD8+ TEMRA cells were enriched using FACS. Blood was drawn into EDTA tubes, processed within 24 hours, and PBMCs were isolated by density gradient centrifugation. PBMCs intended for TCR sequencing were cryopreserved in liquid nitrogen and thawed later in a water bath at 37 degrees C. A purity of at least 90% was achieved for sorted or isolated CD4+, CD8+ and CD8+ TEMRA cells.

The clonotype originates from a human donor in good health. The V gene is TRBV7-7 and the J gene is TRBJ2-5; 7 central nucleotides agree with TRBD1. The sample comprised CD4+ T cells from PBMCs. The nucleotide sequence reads TGTGCCAGCAGCCAAAGGGGGCTCCAAGAGACCCAGTACTTC. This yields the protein CASSQRGLQETQYF.